This TCR beta chain was found in a study of identical twins. Study-level findings and limits: For out-of-frame beta sequences, excess twin sharing was weaker. Fewer insertions characterized abundant cord blood beta clonotypes, whereas memory repertoires showed none.

This clonotype has a count of ten or more. Its antigen is undetermined. Only healthy Caucasians were included as donors. The CDR3 has 14 residues. Trimming took 4 bases from V and 8 from J; bases not matched to a gene: 9. CDR1 is SGDLS and CDR2 is YYNGEE in the germline V gene. TCRdb reprocessed the 5' RACE reads with MiXCR, giving one entry per CDR3 protein. The sample contains roughly 250,000 distinct CDR3 sequences, approximately 7.8% of which appear only once. These data were also filed under a second study, of yellow fever vaccine responses in identical twins. In that study: Twins' vaccine T cell responses were reported to seem partly convergent and partly personalized.

This chain links TRBV9 with TRBJ2-1; TRBD2 aligns across 7 bases. This clonotype originated in a woman aged 18-29 years in good health. The sample taken for sequencing was CD8+ T cells sorted from blood. The CDR3 coding sequence is TGTGCCAGCAGCCTCGGCGGGAGCCGGGATGAGCAGTTCTTC. This encodes CASSLGGSRDEQFF. The full variable domain, with the rest looked up from reference TRBV9 and TRBJ2-1, is DSGVTQTPKHLITATGQRVTLRCSPRSGDLSVYWYQQSLDQGLQFLIQYYNGEERAKGNILERFSAQQFPDLHSELNLSSLELGDSALYFCASSLGGSRDEQFFGPGTRLTVL.